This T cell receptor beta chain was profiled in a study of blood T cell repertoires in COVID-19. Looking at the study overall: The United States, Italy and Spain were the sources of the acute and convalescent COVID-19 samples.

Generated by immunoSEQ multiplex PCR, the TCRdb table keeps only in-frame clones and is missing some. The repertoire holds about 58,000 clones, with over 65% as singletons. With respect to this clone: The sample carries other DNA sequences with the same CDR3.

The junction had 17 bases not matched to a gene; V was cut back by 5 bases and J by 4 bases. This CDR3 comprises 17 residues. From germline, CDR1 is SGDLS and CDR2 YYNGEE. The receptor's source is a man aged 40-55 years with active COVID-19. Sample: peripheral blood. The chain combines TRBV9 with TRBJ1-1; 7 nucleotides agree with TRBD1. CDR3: CASSPEGGGAALTEAFF. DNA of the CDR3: TGTGCCAGCAGTCCTGAAGGAGGGGGCGCTGCCCTCACTGAAGCTTTCTTT.